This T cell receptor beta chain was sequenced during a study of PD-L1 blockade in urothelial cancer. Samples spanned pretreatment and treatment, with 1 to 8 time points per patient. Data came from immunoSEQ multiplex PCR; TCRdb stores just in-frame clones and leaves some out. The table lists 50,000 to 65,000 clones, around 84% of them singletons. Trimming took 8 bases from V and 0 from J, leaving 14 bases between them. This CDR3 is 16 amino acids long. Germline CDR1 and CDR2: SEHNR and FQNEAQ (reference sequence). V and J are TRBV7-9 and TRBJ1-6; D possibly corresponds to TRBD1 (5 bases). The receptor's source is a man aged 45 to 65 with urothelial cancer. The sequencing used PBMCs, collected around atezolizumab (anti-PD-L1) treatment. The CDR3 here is CASGSREGSYNSPLHF. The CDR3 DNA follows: TGTGCCAGCGGATCCAGGGAGGGCTCCTATAATTCACCCCTCCACTTT.